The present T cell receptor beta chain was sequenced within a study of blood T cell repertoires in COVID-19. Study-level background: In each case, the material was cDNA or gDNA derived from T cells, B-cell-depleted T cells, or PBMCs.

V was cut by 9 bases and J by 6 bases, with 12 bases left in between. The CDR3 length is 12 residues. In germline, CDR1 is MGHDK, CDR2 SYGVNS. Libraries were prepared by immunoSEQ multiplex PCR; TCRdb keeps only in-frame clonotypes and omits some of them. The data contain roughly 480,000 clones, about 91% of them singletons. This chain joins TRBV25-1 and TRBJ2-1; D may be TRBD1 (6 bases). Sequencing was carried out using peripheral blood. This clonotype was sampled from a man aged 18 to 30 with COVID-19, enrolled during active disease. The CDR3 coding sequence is TGTGCCAGTACTCAACAGGGCAATGAGCAGTTCTTC. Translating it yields CASTQQGNEQFF.